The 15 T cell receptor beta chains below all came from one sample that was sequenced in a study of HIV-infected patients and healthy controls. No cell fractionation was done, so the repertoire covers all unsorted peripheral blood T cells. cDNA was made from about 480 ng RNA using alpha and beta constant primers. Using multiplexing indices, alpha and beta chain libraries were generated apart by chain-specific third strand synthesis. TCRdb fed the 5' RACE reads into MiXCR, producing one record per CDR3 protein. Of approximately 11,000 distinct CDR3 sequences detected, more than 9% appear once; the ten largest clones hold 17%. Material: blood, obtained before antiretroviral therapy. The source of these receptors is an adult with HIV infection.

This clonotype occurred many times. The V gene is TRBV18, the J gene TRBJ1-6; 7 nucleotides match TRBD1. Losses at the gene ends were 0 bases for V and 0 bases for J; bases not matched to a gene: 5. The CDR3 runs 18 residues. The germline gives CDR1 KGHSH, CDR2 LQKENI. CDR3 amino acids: CASSPPLGQSSYNSPLHF. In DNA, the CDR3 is TGTGCCAGCTCACCACCTTTGGGACAGAGCTCCTATAATTCACCCCTCCACTTT.

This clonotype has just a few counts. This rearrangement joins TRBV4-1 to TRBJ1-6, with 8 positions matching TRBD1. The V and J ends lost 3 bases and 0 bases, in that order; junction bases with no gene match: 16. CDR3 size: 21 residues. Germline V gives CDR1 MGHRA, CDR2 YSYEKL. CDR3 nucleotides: TGCGCCAGCAGCCAGGTAGACGGGCGGGACAGGCCGAGCTCCTATAATTCACCCCTCCACTTT. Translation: CASSQVDGRDRPSSYNSPLHF.

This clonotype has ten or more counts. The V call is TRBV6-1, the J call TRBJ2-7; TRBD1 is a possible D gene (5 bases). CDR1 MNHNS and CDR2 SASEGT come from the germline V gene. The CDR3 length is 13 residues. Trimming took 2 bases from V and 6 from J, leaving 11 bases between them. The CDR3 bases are TGTGCCAGCAGTGAAATCGGCAGGGCCGAGCAGTACTTC. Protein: CASSEIGRAEQYF.

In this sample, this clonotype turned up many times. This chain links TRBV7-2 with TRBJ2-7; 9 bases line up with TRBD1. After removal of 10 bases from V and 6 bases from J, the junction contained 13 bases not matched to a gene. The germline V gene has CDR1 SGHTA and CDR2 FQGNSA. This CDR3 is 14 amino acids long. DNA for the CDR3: TGTGCCACCACGCTGGGGGTGACAGGGGGCGAGCAGTACTTC. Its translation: CATTLGVTGGEQYF.

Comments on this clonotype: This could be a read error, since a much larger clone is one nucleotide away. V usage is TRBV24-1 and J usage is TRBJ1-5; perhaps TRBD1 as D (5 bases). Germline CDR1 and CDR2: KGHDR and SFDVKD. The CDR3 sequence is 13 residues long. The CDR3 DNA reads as TGTGCCACCAGTGATTGGGGCAATCAGCCCCAGAATTTT. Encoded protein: CATSDWGNQPQNF.

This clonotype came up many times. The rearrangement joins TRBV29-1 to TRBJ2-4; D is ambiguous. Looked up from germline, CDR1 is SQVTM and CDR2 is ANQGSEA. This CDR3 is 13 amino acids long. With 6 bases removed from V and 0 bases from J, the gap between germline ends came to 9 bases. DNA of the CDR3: TGCAGCGTAAATAGACTAGCCAAAAACATTCAGTACTTC. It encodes CSVNRLAKNIQYF.

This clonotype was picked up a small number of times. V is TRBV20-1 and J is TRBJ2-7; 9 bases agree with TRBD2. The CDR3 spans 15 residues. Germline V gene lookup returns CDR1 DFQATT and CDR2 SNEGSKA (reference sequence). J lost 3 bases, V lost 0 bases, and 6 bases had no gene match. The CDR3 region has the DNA TGCAGTGCTAGAGATCAGAGCGGGGGGATCTACGAGCAGTACTTC. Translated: CSARDQSGGIYEQYF.

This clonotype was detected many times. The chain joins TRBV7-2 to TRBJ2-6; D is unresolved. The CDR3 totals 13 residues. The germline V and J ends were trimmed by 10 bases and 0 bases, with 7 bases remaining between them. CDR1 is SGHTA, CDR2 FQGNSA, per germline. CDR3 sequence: CATSDSGANVLTF. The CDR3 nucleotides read TGTGCCACGTCTGACTCTGGGGCCAACGTCCTGACTTTC. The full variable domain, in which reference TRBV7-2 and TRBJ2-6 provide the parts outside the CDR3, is GAGVSQSPSNKVTEKGKDVELRCDPISGHTALYWYRQSLGQGLEFLIYFQGNSAPDKSGLPSDRFSAERTGGSVSTLTIQRTQQEDSAVYLCATSDSGANVLTFGAGSRLTVL.

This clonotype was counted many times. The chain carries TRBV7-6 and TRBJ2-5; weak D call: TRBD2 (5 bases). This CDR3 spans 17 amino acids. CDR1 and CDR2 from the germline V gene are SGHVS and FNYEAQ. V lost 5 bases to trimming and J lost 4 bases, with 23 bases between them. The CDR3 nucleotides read TGTGCCAGCAGCAGCACCGGGTCCAGAGTGGCGGGAGAGACCCAGTACTTC. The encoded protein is CASSSTGSRVAGETQYF.

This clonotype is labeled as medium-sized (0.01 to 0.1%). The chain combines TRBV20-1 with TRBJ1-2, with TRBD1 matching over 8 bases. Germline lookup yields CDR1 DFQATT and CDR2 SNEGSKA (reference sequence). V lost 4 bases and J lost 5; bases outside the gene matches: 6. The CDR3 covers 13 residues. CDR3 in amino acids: CSAIPTGVYGYTF. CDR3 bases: TGCAGTGCTATCCCGACAGGGGTTTATGGCTACACCTTC.

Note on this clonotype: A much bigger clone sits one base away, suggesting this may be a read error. CDR3 protein: CASSRDIGEELFF. The CDR3 coding sequence is TGTGCCAGCAGTCGGGACATTGGTGAAGAACTGTTTTTT. This sequence joins TRBV7-6 and TRBJ1-4; D might be TRBD1 (6 bases). Germline CDR1 SGHVS, CDR2 FNYEAQ. This CDR3 has 13 amino acids.

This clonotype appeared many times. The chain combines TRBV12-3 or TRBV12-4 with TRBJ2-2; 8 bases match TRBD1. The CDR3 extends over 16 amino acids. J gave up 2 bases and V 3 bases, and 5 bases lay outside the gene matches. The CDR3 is CASSLGRGLNTGELFF. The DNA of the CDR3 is TGTGCCAGCAGTTTGGGCAGGGGGCTAAACACCGGGGAGCTGTTTTTT.

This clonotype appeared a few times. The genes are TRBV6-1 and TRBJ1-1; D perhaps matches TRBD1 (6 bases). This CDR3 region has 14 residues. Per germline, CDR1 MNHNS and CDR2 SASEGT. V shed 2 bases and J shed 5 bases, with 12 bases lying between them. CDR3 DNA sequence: TGTGCCAGCAGTGAACAGGGGTTAGGAACTGAAGCTTTCTTT. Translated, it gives CASSEQGLGTEAFF.

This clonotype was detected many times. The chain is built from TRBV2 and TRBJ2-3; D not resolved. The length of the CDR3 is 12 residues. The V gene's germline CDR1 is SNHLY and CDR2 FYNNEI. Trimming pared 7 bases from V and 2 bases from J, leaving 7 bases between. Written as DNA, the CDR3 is TGTGCCAGCAAGTGGTCCACAGATACGCAGTATTTT. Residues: CASKWSTDTQYF. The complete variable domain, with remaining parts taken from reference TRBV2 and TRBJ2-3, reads EPEVTQTPSHQVTQMGQEVILRCVPISNHLYFYWYRQILGQKVEFLVSFYNNEISEKSEIFDDQFSVERPDGSNFTLKIRSTKLEDSAMYFCASKWSTDTQYFGPGTRLTVL.

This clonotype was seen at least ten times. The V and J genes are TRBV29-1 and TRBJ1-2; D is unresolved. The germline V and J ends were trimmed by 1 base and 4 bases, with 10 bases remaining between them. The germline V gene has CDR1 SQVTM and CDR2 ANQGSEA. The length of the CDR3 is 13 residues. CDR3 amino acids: CSVEADAGYGYTF. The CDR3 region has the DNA TGCAGCGTTGAAGCTGATGCGGGCTATGGCTACACCTTC.